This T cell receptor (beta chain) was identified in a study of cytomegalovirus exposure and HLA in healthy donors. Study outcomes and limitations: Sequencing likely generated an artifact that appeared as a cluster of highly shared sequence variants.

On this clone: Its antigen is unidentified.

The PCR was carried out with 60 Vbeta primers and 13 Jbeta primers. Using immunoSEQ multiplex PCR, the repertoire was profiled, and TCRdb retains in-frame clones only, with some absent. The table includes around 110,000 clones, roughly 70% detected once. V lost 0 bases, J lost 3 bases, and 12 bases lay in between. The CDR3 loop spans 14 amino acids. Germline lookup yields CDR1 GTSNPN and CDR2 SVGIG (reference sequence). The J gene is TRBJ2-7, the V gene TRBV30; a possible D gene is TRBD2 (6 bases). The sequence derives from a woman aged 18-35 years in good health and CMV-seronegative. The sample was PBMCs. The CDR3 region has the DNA TGTGCCTGGAGTGTAAGTCCGGGGGTCTACGAGCAGTACTTC. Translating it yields CAWSVSPGVYEQYF.